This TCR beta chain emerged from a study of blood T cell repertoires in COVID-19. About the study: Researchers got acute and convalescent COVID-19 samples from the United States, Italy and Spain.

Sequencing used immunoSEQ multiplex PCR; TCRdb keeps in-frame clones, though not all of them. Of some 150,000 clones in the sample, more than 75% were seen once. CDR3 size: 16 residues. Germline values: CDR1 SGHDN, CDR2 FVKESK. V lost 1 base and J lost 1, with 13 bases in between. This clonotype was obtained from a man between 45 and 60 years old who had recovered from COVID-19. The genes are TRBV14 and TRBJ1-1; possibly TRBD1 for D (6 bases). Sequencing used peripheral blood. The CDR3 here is CASSQVTGHSNTEAFF. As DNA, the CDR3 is TGTGCCAGCAGCCAAGTCACGGGACACTCGAACACTGAAGCTTTCTTT.